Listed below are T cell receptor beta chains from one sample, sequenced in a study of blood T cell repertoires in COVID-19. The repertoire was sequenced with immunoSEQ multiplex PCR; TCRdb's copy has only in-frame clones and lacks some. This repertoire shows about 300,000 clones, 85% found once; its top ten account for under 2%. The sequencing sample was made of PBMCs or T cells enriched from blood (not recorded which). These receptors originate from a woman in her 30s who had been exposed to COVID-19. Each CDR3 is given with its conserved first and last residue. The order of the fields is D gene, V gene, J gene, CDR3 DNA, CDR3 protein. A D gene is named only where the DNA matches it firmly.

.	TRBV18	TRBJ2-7	TGTGCCAGCTCAGCGGCAGGAGGGTCCTACGAGCAGTACTTC	CASSAAGGSYEQYF
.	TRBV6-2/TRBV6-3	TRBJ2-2	TGTGCCAGCAGTTATCGGGAAACCGGGGAGCTGTTTTTT	CASSYRETGELFF
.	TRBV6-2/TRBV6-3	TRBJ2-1	TGTGCCAGCAGCCCGAGGCCCACACTCTCCTACAATGAGCAGTTCTTC	CASSPRPTLSYNEQFF
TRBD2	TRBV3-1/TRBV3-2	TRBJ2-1	TGTGCCAGCAACCTAGGGACTAGCACTGAGCAGTTCTTC	CASNLGTSTEQFF
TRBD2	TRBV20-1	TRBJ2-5	TGCAGTGCTAGTCCCAGCGGGAGGGGCCCCTATATGGGCCAGTACTTC	CSASPSGRGPYMGQYF
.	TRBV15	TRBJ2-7	TGTGCCACCAGCAGGGGGCCAACCTACGAGCAGTACTTC	CATSRGPTYEQYF
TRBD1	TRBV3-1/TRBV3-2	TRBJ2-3	TGTGCCAGCAGCTCCGGGACAGGGACAGATACGCAGTATTTT	CASSSGTGTDTQYF
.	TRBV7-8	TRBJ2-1	TGTGCCAGCAGCTTAGCCCGCAGAGGGGAGCAGTTCTTC	CASSLARRGEQFF
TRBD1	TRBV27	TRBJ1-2	TGTGCCAGCAGTTTAAGGACAGGGGGAGGCTACACCTTC	CASSLRTGGGYTF
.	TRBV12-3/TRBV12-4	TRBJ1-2	TGTGCCAGCAGCCCGGACGACAGAAATAGACACACCTTC	CASSPDDRNRHTF
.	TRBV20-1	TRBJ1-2	TGCAGTGCTGACGGGTATGGCTACACCTTC	CSADGYGYTF
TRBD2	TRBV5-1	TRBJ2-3	TGCGCCAGCAGCCAGACTAGCGGGGGCCACACAGATACGCAGTATTTT	CASSQTSGGHTDTQYF
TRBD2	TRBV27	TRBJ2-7	TGTGCCAGCAGTATAACTAGCGATCACGAGCAGTACTTC	CASSITSDHEQYF
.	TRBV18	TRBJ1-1	TGTGCCAGCTCACCACTCAGTTCCACTGAAGCTTTCTTT	CASSPLSSTEAFF
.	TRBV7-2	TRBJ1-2	TGTGCCAGCAGCTTATTTCTTAGTACTGCAGGGGTAGTTGGCTACACCTTC	CASSLFLSTAGVVGYTF
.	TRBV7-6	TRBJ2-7	TGTGCCAGCAGCTTAGGCGGGCACCCCTACGAGCAGTACTTC	CASSLGGHPYEQYF